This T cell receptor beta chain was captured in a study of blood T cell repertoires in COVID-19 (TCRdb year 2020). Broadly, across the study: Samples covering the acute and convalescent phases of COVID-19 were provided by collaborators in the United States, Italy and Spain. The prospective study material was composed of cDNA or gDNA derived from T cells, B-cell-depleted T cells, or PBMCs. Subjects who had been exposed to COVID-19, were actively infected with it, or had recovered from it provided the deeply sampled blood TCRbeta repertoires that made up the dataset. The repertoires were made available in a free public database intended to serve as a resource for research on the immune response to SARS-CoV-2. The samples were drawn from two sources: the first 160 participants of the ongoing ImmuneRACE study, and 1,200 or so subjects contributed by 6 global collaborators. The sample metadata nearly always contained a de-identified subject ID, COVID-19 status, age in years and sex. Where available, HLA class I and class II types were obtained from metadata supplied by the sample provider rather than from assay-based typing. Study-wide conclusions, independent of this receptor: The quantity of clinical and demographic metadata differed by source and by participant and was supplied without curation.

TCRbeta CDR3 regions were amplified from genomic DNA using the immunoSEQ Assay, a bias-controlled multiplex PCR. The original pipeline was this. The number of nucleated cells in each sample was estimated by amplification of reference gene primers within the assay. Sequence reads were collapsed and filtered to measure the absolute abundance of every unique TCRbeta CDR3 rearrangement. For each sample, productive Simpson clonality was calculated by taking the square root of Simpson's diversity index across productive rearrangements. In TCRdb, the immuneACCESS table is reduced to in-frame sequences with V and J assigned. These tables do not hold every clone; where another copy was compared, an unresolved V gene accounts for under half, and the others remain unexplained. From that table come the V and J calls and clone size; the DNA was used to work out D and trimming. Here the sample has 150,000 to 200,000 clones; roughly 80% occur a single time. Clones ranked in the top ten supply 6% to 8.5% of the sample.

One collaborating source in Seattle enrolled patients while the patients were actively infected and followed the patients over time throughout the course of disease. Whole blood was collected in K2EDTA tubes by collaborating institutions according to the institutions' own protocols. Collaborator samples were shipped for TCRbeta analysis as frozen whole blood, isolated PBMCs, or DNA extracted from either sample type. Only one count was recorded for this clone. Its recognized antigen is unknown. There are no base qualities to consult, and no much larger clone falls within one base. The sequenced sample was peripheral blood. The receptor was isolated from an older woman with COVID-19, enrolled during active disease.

The CDR3 protein is CASSLSWGQYQETQYF. The DNA sequence reads TGTGCCAGCAGCCTGAGTTGGGGACAGTACCAAGAGACCCAGTACTTC. The receptor chain draws on TRBV5-6 and TRBJ2-5; 7 bases in between match TRBD1. The CDR3 runs 16 residues from the cysteine to the phenylalanine. Here the CDR3 DNA is all that survives: 48 bases in frame from base 1. From V the trimming removes 4 bases and from J it removes 0 bases, while the gene matches leave 9 bases of the junction unaccounted for. Taken from the germline V gene, the CDR1 and CDR2 loops are SGHDT and YYEEEE.